This TCR beta chain was captured by sequencing in a study of beta chain features in type 1 diabetes. This clone was recorded a few times. Its antigen is currently unknown. Overall study results and limits: Cells with high TCR expression could be over-represented when cDNA is sequenced. When Type 1 diabetes patients were examined, their TCRB CDR3s proved moderately but significantly shorter in all four CD4+ subsets.

Of the isolated RNA, all was reverse transcribed, and so the sequenced material was expressed TCRB transcripts. Sequencing was performed with immunoSEQ multiplex PCR; in TCRdb, only in-frame clones are kept and a portion is missing. The sample consists of hundreds of thousands of clones, approximately 12% of them appearing once. The CDR3 totals 15 residues. Germline V gene data show CDR1 as MNHEY and CDR2 as SVGAGI. V dropped 0 bases and J dropped 2 bases, with 11 bases sitting between them. Sequencing was carried out using naive CD4+ T cells from blood. The clonotype was recovered from a woman in her late teens or twenties with type 1 diabetes. The chain links TRBV6-5 to TRBJ2-7; no clear D gene. The CDR3 nucleotides are TGTGCCAGCAGTTACTCGAGGCGCAGAACCTACGAGCAGTACTTC. This codes for CASSYSRRRTYEQYF.